The present T cell receptor (beta chain) was sequenced within a study of technical replicates of blood from several donors. The CDR3 loop spans 17 amino acids. V shed 4 bases, J shed 0 bases, and the junction held 8 bases outside the gene matches. CDR1 is MNHEY and CDR2 is SMNVEV in the germline V gene (reference sequence). TCRdb's copy holds only in-frame clones and misses some; the assay was immunoSEQ multiplex PCR. The table includes about 85,000 clones, approximately 94% detected once. This clonotype was obtained from a human donor in good health. The sample taken for sequencing was T cells isolated from PBMCs. The chain couples TRBV27 to TRBJ2-2; 7 nucleotides line up with TRBD1. CDR3: CASSYSLGTANTGELFF. The CDR3 DNA reads as TGTGCCAGCAGTTACTCTCTTGGGACAGCGAACACCGGGGAGCTGTTTTTT.